The 21 T cell receptor beta chains presented below share a single source sample, sequenced in a study of blood T cell repertoires in COVID-19. Using immunoSEQ multiplex PCR, the repertoire was profiled, and TCRdb retains in-frame clones only, with some absent. Of fewer than 350,000 clones in the sample, approximately 85% were seen once. Sequencing was performed on peripheral blood. These receptors all stem from a young man with active or convalescent COVID-19.

The rearrangement uses TRBV3-1 (or the pseudogene TRBV3-2) and TRBJ2-7; the match to TRBD1 covers 8 bases. From germline, CDR1 is LGHDT and CDR2 YNNKEL (reference sequence). J was trimmed by 2 bases and V by 5 bases; bases with no gene match: 17. This CDR3 region has 18 residues. This CDR3 reads CASSYLSTGVGRTYEQYF. The CDR3 DNA sequence: TGTGCCAGCAGCTACCTCTCGACAGGGGTTGGTAGGACCTACGAGCAGTACTTC.

This clone turned up a few times. The V and J genes are TRBV19 and TRBJ1-2; the D gene is possibly TRBD1 (6 bases). CDR1 is LNHDA, CDR2 SQIVND, per germline (reference sequence). CDR3 length: 16 amino acids. The V end was cut by 3 bases, the J end by 4 bases, with 18 bases between. The CDR3 DNA reads as TGTGCCAGTAGTATCGTACAGGGCCCACCCGGCTATGGCTACACCTTC. Translated: CASSIVQGPPGYGYTF.

This clone was picked up a small number of times. This chain uses TRBV29-1 with TRBJ2-3, with TRBD2 matching over 13 bases. The germline V gene has CDR1 SQVTM and CDR2 ANQGSEA. The CDR3 has 15 amino acids. J lost 3 bases, V lost 1 base, and 1 base had no gene match. The CDR3 coding sequence is TGCAGCGTTGAAGGGACTAGCGGGGGAACAGATACGCAGTATTTT. Amino acid sequence: CSVEGTSGGTDTQYF.

V is TRBV6-2 or TRBV6-3 and J is TRBJ1-1, with D possibly TRBD1 on 5 matching bases. Trimming cost V 0 bases and J 5 bases, with 16 bases left between them. The CDR3 length is 16 residues. CDR1 MNHEY and CDR2 SVGEGT come from the germline V gene. The CDR3 coding sequence is TGTGCCAGCAGTTACTCCCCCTTGGGGGGATGGACTGAAGCTTTCTTT. It is translated as CASSYSPLGGWTEAFF.

This clone has only one observation. The V call is TRBV10-3, the J call TRBJ2-5; 12 nucleotides align to TRBD2. The germline CDR1 and CDR2 sequences are ENHRY and SYGVKD. J was trimmed by 4 bases and V by 3 bases; bases with no gene match: 3. The CDR3 is made up of 15 amino acids. This CDR3 is CAISDSTSGGETQYF. The DNA of the CDR3 is TGTGCCATCAGTGACTCGACTAGCGGGGGAGAGACCCAGTACTTC.

The V gene is TRBV6-2 or TRBV6-3, the J gene TRBJ1-5; a weak D match, TRBD1 (5 bases). This CDR3 contains 13 residues. Germline V CDR1 and CDR2: MNHEY, SVGEGT. V was cut by 5 bases and J by 4 bases, with 9 bases left in between. CDR3 region: CASSDSFNQPQHF. The CDR3 DNA is TGTGCCAGCAGTGACAGCTTTAATCAGCCCCAGCATTTT.

This chain links TRBV4-1 with TRBJ1-1; no reliable D call. CDR3 length: 14 amino acids. Germline assignment: CDR1 MGHRA and CDR2 YSYEKL. Between the trimmed V and J ends, which lost 3 bases and 1 base, there was a span of 9 bases. The CDR3 bases are TGCGCCAGCAGCCAGAGAGAGGGGAACACTGAAGCTTTCTTT. It encodes CASSQREGNTEAFF.

CDR3 sequence reads: CASSERGTRLGRYGYTF. CDR3 sequence (DNA): TGTGCCAGCAGTGAAAGGGGGACACGGTTAGGTCGCTATGGCTACACCTTC. This chain connects TRBV2 to TRBJ1-2; D is possibly TRBD1 (6 bases). The germline CDR1 and CDR2 sequences are SNHLY and FYNNEI. The CDR3 extends over 17 amino acids. The V gene lost 2 bases and the J gene lost 4 bases, with 20 bases spanning the gap.

V is TRBV6-5 and J is TRBJ2-5, with TRBD2 as a possible D gene (5 bases). Germline loops: CDR1 MNHEY, CDR2 SVGAGI. The CDR3 loop spans 13 amino acids. Trimming removed 4 bases at V and 1 base at J, with 7 bases between. The CDR3 DNA reads TGTGCCAGCAGTTCAGAGGGCCAAGAGACCCAGTACTTC. Protein: CASSSEGQETQYF.

The chain employs TRBV7-6 and TRBJ1-2; D possibly corresponds to TRBD1 (5 bases). The V and J ends lost 1 base and 4 bases respectively, with 10 bases between them. The length of the CDR3 is 14 residues. CDR1 and CDR2 from the germline V gene are SGHVS and FNYEAQ. DNA for the CDR3: TGTGCCAGCAGCTTAGAGCCAGGGCTCTATGGCTACACCTTC. Translating it yields CASSLEPGLYGYTF.

The V call is TRBV6-4, the J call TRBJ1-1; no firm D call. The germline V gene has CDR1 MRHNA and CDR2 SNTAGT. The CDR3 is 13 residues long. V dropped 5 bases and J dropped 1 base, with 8 bases sitting between them. DNA of the CDR3: TGTGCCAGCAGTTTGACTGGGAACACTGAAGCTTTCTTT. It codes for CASSLTGNTEAFF.

The chain is built from TRBV2 and TRBJ1-1, with 10 nucleotides matching TRBD1. Germline V gene data show CDR1 as SNHLY and CDR2 as FYNNEI. Trimming at V came to 5 bases and at J to 1 base, leaving 4 bases not matched to a gene. This CDR3 spans 15 amino acids. The CDR3 DNA reads TGTGCCAGCAGTATGACAGGGGGCCCGAACACTGAAGCTTTCTTT. It is translated as CASSMTGGPNTEAFF.

The rearrangement joins TRBV10-3 to TRBJ1-2; 8 bases are shared with TRBD1. V lost 6 bases and J lost 8; bases outside the gene matches: 11. This CDR3 spans 14 amino acids. The germline V gene encodes CDR1 ENHRY and CDR2 SYGVKD. The CDR3 DNA sequence: TGTGCCATCAGCTCATCGGACAGGGTTGGAGGCTACACCTTC. Protein product: CAISSSDRVGGYTF.

The genes are TRBV5-6 and TRBJ2-3; 16 positions agree with TRBD2. This CDR3 is 17 amino acids long. Germline CDR1 and CDR2: SGHDT and YYEEEE. The ends lost 6 bases at V and 3 bases at J; junction bases unmatched: 7. The CDR3 DNA sequence: TGTGCCAGCAACAGGGGACTAGCGGGGGGGCTAACAGATACGCAGTATTTT. This gives the protein CASNRGLAGGLTDTQYF. The entire variable domain, with the rest obtained from reference TRBV5-6 and TRBJ2-3, is as follows: DAGVTQSPTHLIKTRGQQVTLRCSPKSGHDTVSWYQQALGQGPQFIFQYYEEEERQRGNFPDRFSGHQFPNYSSELNVNALLLGDSALYLCASNRGLAGGLTDTQYFGPGTRLTVL.

The chain links TRBV2 to TRBJ1-1; D uncertain. Deletions cut 4 bases from V and 1 base from J, with 7 bases between. CDR1 is SNHLY and CDR2 is FYNNEI in the germline V gene. This CDR3 spans 13 amino acids. As DNA, the CDR3 is TGTGCCAGCAGTGTCGAGGAGAACACTGAAGCTTTCTTT. Amino acid sequence: CASSVEENTEAFF.

The chain recombines TRBV3-1 (or the pseudogene TRBV3-2) with TRBJ1-1; TRBD1 is a possible D gene (5 bases). Germline V CDR1 and CDR2: LGHDT, YNNKEL (reference sequence). V was clipped by 4 bases and J by 0 bases, with 12 bases between them. The CDR3 length is 15 residues. CDR3 nucleotides: TGTGCCAGCAGCCCGGGGGACCGAATGAACACTGAAGCTTTCTTT. Amino acid sequence: CASSPGDRMNTEAFF.

The table lists this clone with a few counts. The chain is built from TRBV4-3 and TRBJ1-4; the match to TRBD1 covers 10 bases. The CDR3 sequence is 16 residues long. The germline gives CDR1 LGHNA, CDR2 YSLEER. V shed 2 bases and J 8 bases; nucleotides not matched to a gene: 8. The CDR3, as DNA: TGCGCCAGCAGCCAAAACACCGGGACAGGGGACGAAAAACTGTTTTTT. This translates into CASSQNTGTGDEKLFF.

The chain carries TRBV11-2 and TRBJ1-2; 9 bases match TRBD1. V lost 4 bases to trimming and J lost 4 bases; unmatched junction nucleotides: 4. Germline values: CDR1 SGHAT, CDR2 FQNNGV. The CDR3 is made up of 14 amino acids. The CDR3 is CASSSTGGSYGYTF. The CDR3 DNA is TGTGCCAGCAGCTCGACAGGGGGGAGCTATGGCTACACCTTC.

V is TRBV5-1 and J is TRBJ1-2; perhaps TRBD1 as D (5 bases). The V gene lost 0 bases and the J gene lost 3 bases, with 9 bases spanning the gap. The CDR3 runs to 14 residues. Germline V gives CDR1 SGHRS, CDR2 YFSETQ. The CDR3 loop is CASSLASTDYGYTF. Written as DNA, the CDR3 is TGCGCCAGCAGCTTGGCCTCGACAGACTATGGCTACACCTTC.

The genes are TRBV10-3 and TRBJ2-7, with D possibly matching TRBD2 (6 bases). Trimming pared 6 bases from V and 7 bases from J, leaving 19 bases between. CDR1 is ENHRY and CDR2 is SYGVKD in the germline V gene. This CDR3 comprises 14 residues. The CDR3 here is CAISPRDSSSEQYF. The CDR3 coding sequence is TGTGCCATCAGCCCGAGGGACTCGTCGAGTGAGCAGTACTTC.

This sequence joins TRBV7-9 and TRBJ2-2; maybe TRBD1 (5 bases). Germline-derived CDR1 and CDR2 are SEHNR and FQNEAQ (reference sequence). This CDR3 comprises 12 residues. The CDR3 coding sequence is TGTATTATGCAGGGCGACACCGGGGAGCTGTTTTTT. This gives the protein CIMQGDTGELFF.